These T cell receptor beta chains were read from a single sample in a study of long-term antiretroviral therapy in people with HIV. Profiled with immunoSEQ multiplex PCR; TCRdb holds only in-frame clones, not every one. The data hold more than 25,000 clones, with approximately 90% observed a single time. The sequencing here drew on unsorted PBMCs, taken 3.1 years after starting antiretroviral therapy. The receptor source for this set is a man aged 18 to 29 with HIV. CDR3s include the opening cysteine and the closing phenylalanine or tryptophan. Fields, in order: CDR3 DNA, CDR3 protein, J gene, clone size, D gene, V gene. The D gene is left open where the match is weak. Clone size is stated in some rows and not others, as once, few, many or a class when expanded.

cdr3_nt: TGTGCCAGCAGCCCCTCTGGACTACCGGCAGATACGCAGTATTTT; cdr3_aa: CASSPSGLPADTQYF; j_call: TRBJ2-3; clone_size: once; d_call: .; v_call: TRBV7-9
cdr3_nt: TGTGCCAGCAGTTACCCGGCCCCCGCTGAAGCTTTCTTT; cdr3_aa: CASSYPAPAEAFF; j_call: TRBJ1-1; clone_size: .; d_call: .; v_call: TRBV6-6
cdr3_nt: TGTGCCAGCAGCTTAGTGGGCGGATCTGGGGCCAACGTCCTGACTTTC; cdr3_aa: CASSLVGGSGANVLTF; j_call: TRBJ2-6; clone_size: .; d_call: .; v_call: TRBV7-2
cdr3_nt: TGTGCCAGTAGTAGGGATCAAGAGACCCAGTACTTC; cdr3_aa: CASSRDQETQYF; j_call: TRBJ2-5; clone_size: .; d_call: .; v_call: TRBV19
cdr3_nt: TGTGCCAGCAGCTTAGTTAGCGGGGGATGGAATGAGCAGTTCTTC; cdr3_aa: CASSLVSGGWNEQFF; j_call: TRBJ2-1; clone_size: .; d_call: TRBD2; v_call: TRBV7-2
cdr3_nt: TGTGCCAGCTCACCACAGGTAGAGGCCGGGGAGCTGTTTTTT; cdr3_aa: CASSPQVEAGELFF; j_call: TRBJ2-2; clone_size: .; d_call: .; v_call: TRBV18
cdr3_nt: TGTGCCAGCGCCGGGGGGCAAGATAGGTACGAGCAGTACTTC; cdr3_aa: CASAGGQDRYEQYF; j_call: TRBJ2-7; clone_size: .; d_call: .; v_call: TRBV13
cdr3_nt: TGTGCCAGCAGTTACTCCCGACTAGCGGGCTCCTACGAGCAGTACTTC; cdr3_aa: CASSYSRLAGSYEQYF; j_call: TRBJ2-7; clone_size: .; d_call: TRBD2; v_call: TRBV6-5
cdr3_nt: TGCGCCAGCAGCAGCACGGGAGGCGGAGATACGCAGTATTTT; cdr3_aa: CASSSTGGGDTQYF; j_call: TRBJ2-3; clone_size: once; d_call: TRBD2; v_call: TRBV5-1
cdr3_nt: TGTGCCAGCAGCAAAGGCAGTGCATCCAATCAGCCCCAGCATTTT; cdr3_aa: CASSKGSASNQPQHF; j_call: TRBJ1-5; clone_size: .; d_call: .; v_call: TRBV9
cdr3_nt: TGCGCCAGCAGCCAAGGACAGGGTACCACGCAGTATTTT; cdr3_aa: CASSQGQGTTQYF; j_call: TRBJ2-3; clone_size: .; d_call: TRBD1; v_call: TRBV4-3
cdr3_nt: TGTGCCAGCAACCCTCGGGTAGTAGGGGGCGAGCAGTACTTC; cdr3_aa: CASNPRVVGGEQYF; j_call: TRBJ2-7; clone_size: few; d_call: .; v_call: TRBV6-5
cdr3_nt: TGTGCCAGCAGTTGGGGACAGGGGTTAGAGAGTGAAAAACTGTTTTTT; cdr3_aa: CASSWGQGLESEKLFF; j_call: TRBJ1-4; clone_size: .; d_call: TRBD1; v_call: TRBV6-5
cdr3_nt: TGTGCCATCAGTGAGTCGAAAGGGACGGGCCTGGTCTTGAACACTGAAGCTTTCTTT; cdr3_aa: CAISESKGTGLVLNTEAFF; j_call: TRBJ1-1; clone_size: once; d_call: .; v_call: TRBV10-3
cdr3_nt: TGTGCTAGCAGCTTCCTGAACACCGGGGAGCTGTTTTTT; cdr3_aa: CASSFLNTGELFF; j_call: TRBJ2-2; clone_size: once; d_call: .; v_call: TRBV7-7
cdr3_nt: TGTGCCAGCAGTTTATCTCAATTGGGGGGTGAAGCTTTCTTT; cdr3_aa: CASSLSQLGGEAFF; j_call: TRBJ1-1; clone_size: .; d_call: .; v_call: TRBV27
cdr3_nt: TGTGCCAGCAGCCAGGATGGCGGGGGGACAGATACGCAGTATTTT; cdr3_aa: CASSQDGGGTDTQYF; j_call: TRBJ2-3; clone_size: few; d_call: TRBD2; v_call: TRBV4-2
cdr3_nt: TGTGCCACCAGCAGGTCAGGGGGCATTGGAGATACGCAGTATTTT; cdr3_aa: CATSRSGGIGDTQYF; j_call: TRBJ2-3; clone_size: .; d_call: TRBD1; v_call: TRBV15
cdr3_nt: TGTGCCAGCAGCCTCACTAGTGGCGGCTTGGAGACCCAGTACTTC; cdr3_aa: CASSLTSGGLETQYF; j_call: TRBJ2-5; clone_size: .; d_call: .; v_call: TRBV7-9
cdr3_nt: TGCGCCAGCAGGGGACTAGCGGCAAACGAGCAGTACTTC; cdr3_aa: CASRGLAANEQYF; j_call: TRBJ2-7; clone_size: few; d_call: TRBD2; v_call: TRBV5-1
cdr3_nt: TGTGCCAGCAGTTACTCCCCCCGCACTGAAGCTTTCTTT; cdr3_aa: CASSYSPRTEAFF; j_call: TRBJ1-1; clone_size: .; d_call: .; v_call: TRBV6-6
cdr3_nt: TGTGCCAGCAGTCCCGGACAGGGCCGGGGGAACACTGAAGCTTTCTTT; cdr3_aa: CASSPGQGRGNTEAFF; j_call: TRBJ1-1; clone_size: .; d_call: TRBD1; v_call: TRBV27